The 4 T cell receptor beta chains reported below all come from one sample, sequenced in a study of identifying expanded T cells in peripheral blood (dated by TCRdb to about 2019). The library was prepared using the immunoSEQ multiplex PCR assay. Not all clones reach the TCRdb copy of this immuneACCESS table, which keeps in-frame sequences only. Checked studies attribute under half of the gap to unresolved V genes and leave the rest unexplained. Across this sample there are 100,000 to 150,000 clones, with about 86% seen only once. The ten largest clonotypes hold approximately 8% of the sample. Sequencing used blood. These receptors all stem from a person aged 18 to 69 in good health.

The chain recombines TRBV28 with TRBJ2-6; D call uncertain. From germline, CDR1 is MDHEN and CDR2 SYDVKM. The V gene lost 6 bases and the J gene lost 2 bases, with 11 bases spanning the gap. This CDR3 is built from 15 residues. CDR3 protein: CASRVDGTGANVLTF. CDR3 nucleotide sequence: TGTGCCAGCAGGGTGGACGGTACTGGGGCCAACGTCCTGACTTTC.

The rearrangement joins TRBV27 to TRBJ1-1; 7 bases line up with TRBD1. Germline V gene data show CDR1 as MNHEY and CDR2 as SMNVEV (reference sequence). The CDR3 is 14 amino acids. J lost 4 bases, V lost 5 bases, and 7 bases had no gene match. This chain's CDR3 is CASSERQGLTEAFF. CDR3 nucleotide sequence: TGTGCCAGCAGTGAGAGACAGGGCCTCACTGAAGCTTTCTTT.

The chain employs TRBV2 and TRBJ1-3; D is unresolved. The CDR3 totals 13 residues. Germline-derived CDR1 and CDR2 are SNHLY and FYNNEI. V dropped 6 bases and J dropped 2 bases, with 8 bases sitting between them. Here the CDR3 reads CASSRRTGNTIYF. CDR3 DNA sequence: TGTGCCAGCAGCAGACGAACTGGAAACACCATATATTTT.

The chain joins TRBV12-5 to TRBJ2-5; 7 nucleotides agree with TRBD2. V lost 4 bases and J lost 4; bases outside the gene matches: 3. Germline lookup yields CDR1 LGHNT and CDR2 FRNRAP. The CDR3 sequence is 13 residues long. The CDR3 reads CASGSTGGETQYF. The CDR3 DNA sequence: TGTGCTAGTGGTTCCACGGGGGGAGAGACCCAGTACTTC.